A selection of T cell receptor delta chains follows, all from one sample in a study of delta chains in infants with herpesvirus infections. TCRdb called clones anew from the RT-PCR reads with CATT. Among some 3,000 delta-chain clones listed, around a third were seen once. The material was peripheral blood, obtained at time point 3 of longitudinal follow-up. The receptors derive from a human donor who was a Ugandan infant, either HIV-exposed or HIV-unexposed (not recorded which). CDR3s include the opening cysteine and the closing phenylalanine or tryptophan. The D gene is left open where the match is weak. Clone size is shown for a subset of rows, as once, few, many or a class of expanded clone.

d_call: TRDD3
j_call: TRDJ1
v_call: TRDV1
clone_size: large
cdr3_aa: CALGNPAGGYTLYTDKLIF
cdr3_nt: TGTGCTCTTGGGAATCCCGCTGGGGGATACACGCTATACACCGATAAACTCATCTTT

d_call: TRDD3
j_call: TRDJ1
v_call: TRDV1
clone_size: medium-sized
cdr3_aa: CALGERFLLFTGGPRATDKLIF
cdr3_nt: TGTGCTCTTGGGGAACGATTCCTACTTTTTACTGGGGGACCGCGTGCCACCGATAAACTCATCTTT

d_call: TRDD3
j_call: TRDJ1
v_call: TRDV2
clone_size: .
cdr3_aa: CACDILGEYTDKLIF
cdr3_nt: TGTGCCTGTGACATACTGGGGGAGTACACCGATAAACTCATCTTT

d_call: TRDD3
j_call: TRDJ1
v_call: TRDV1
clone_size: once
cdr3_aa: CALGEYGWGTPLLIF
cdr3_nt: TGTGCTCTTGGGGAATACGGCTGGGGGACACCGCTACTCATCTTT

d_call: TRDD3
j_call: TRDJ3
v_call: TRDV2
clone_size: few
cdr3_aa: CACDTVLGDTFSSWDTRQMFF
cdr3_nt: TGTGCCTGTGACACCGTACTGGGGGATACTTTCAGCTCCTGGGACACCCGACAGATGTTTTTC

d_call: TRDD3
j_call: TRDJ1
v_call: TRDV1
clone_size: .
cdr3_aa: CALGPRRSPYTFYLSWGPNTDKLIF
cdr3_nt: TGTGCTCTTGGGCCACGACGGTCTCCCTATACGTTTTACTTGAGCTGGGGGCCCAATACCGATAAACTCATCTTT

d_call: .
j_call: TRDJ3
v_call: TRDV2
clone_size: few
cdr3_aa: CACDTLGISSSWDTRQMFF
cdr3_nt: TGTGCCTGTGACACGTTAGGGATATCTAGCTCCTGGGACACCCGACAGATGTTTTTC

d_call: .
j_call: TRDJ3
v_call: TRDV2
clone_size: few
cdr3_aa: CACDTAGDAWDTRQMFF
cdr3_nt: TGTGCCTGTGACACCGCTGGGGACGCCTGGGACACCCGACAGATGTTTTTC

d_call: TRDD3
j_call: TRDJ3
v_call: TRDV2
clone_size: .
cdr3_aa: CACDTVLGTYFRQSSWDTRQMFF
cdr3_nt: TGTGCCTGTGACACCGTACTGGGGACCTATTTCCGTCAAAGCTCCTGGGACACCCGACAGATGTTTTTC

d_call: TRDD3
j_call: TRDJ1
v_call: TRDV1
clone_size: .
cdr3_aa: CALGERSEYWGIRLKTDKLIF
cdr3_nt: TGTGCTCTTGGGGAACGGTCAGAGTACTGGGGGATACGTTTGAAGACCGATAAACTCATCTTT

d_call: TRDD3
j_call: TRDJ1
v_call: TRDV1
clone_size: .
cdr3_aa: CALALGEGRSAGGYTDKLIF
cdr3_nt: TGTGCTCTTGCCCTTGGGGAAGGCCGGAGTGCTGGGGGATACACCGATAAACTCATCTTT

d_call: TRDD3
j_call: TRDJ1
v_call: TRDV2
clone_size: few
cdr3_aa: CACDTTVYWGFDKLIF
cdr3_nt: TGTGCCTGTGACACCACCGTGTACTGGGGGTTCGATAAACTCATCTTT

d_call: TRDD3
j_call: TRDJ3
v_call: TRDV2
clone_size: few
cdr3_aa: CACDMSGGPSSWDTRQMFF
cdr3_nt: TGTGCCTGTGACATGTCTGGGGGCCCCTCCTCCTGGGACACCCGACAGATGTTTTTC

d_call: .
j_call: TRDJ3
v_call: TRDV2
clone_size: .
cdr3_aa: CACDTAGSRSWDTRQMFF
cdr3_nt: TGTGCCTGTGACACCGCTGGGTCCCGCTCCTGGGACACCCGACAGATGTTTTTC

d_call: .
j_call: TRDJ3
v_call: TRDV2
clone_size: large
cdr3_aa: CACDTAGYSSWDTRQMFF
cdr3_nt: TGTGCCTGTGACACCGCGGGGTATAGCTCCTGGGACACCCGACAGATGTTTTTC

d_call: TRDD3
j_call: TRDJ1
v_call: TRDV1
clone_size: few
cdr3_aa: CALGELPEASYRGIRSKLIF
cdr3_nt: TGTGCTCTTGGGGAACTACCCGAGGCTTCCTACAGGGGGATACGCAGTAAACTCATCTTT

d_call: .
j_call: TRDJ1
v_call: TRDV1
clone_size: .
cdr3_aa: CALGSPATIPMDKLIF
cdr3_nt: TGTGCTCTTGGGTCCCCTGCCACTATACCGATGGATAAACTCATCTTT

d_call: TRDD3
j_call: TRDJ1
v_call: TRDV1
clone_size: few
cdr3_aa: CALGERASLPIPYWGPRLYQPDKLIF
cdr3_nt: TGTGCTCTTGGGGAACGAGCTTCCCTCCCCATTCCCTACTGGGGGCCACGCTTATACCAGCCCGATAAACTCATCTTT

d_call: TRDD3
j_call: TRDJ2
v_call: TRDV2
clone_size: large
cdr3_aa: CACDTVGDVLTAQLFF
cdr3_nt: TGTGCCTGTGACACCGTGGGGGATGTTTTGACAGCACAACTCTTCTTT

d_call: .
j_call: TRDJ1
v_call: TRDV1
clone_size: .
cdr3_aa: CALGEVPPGPDKLIF
cdr3_nt: TGTGCTCTTGGGGAAGTGCCACCGGGGCCCGATAAACTCATCTTT

d_call: TRDD3
j_call: TRDJ1
v_call: TRDV2
clone_size: .
cdr3_aa: CACDLRGYATISQPYTDKLIF
cdr3_nt: TGTGCCTGTGACCTCCGGGGATACGCGACTATATCCCAGCCGTACACCGATAAACTCATCTTT

d_call: TRDD3
j_call: TRDJ2
v_call: TRDV1
clone_size: medium-sized
cdr3_aa: CALGELWALPWPCTGARTAQLFF
cdr3_nt: TGTGCTCTTGGGGAACTATGGGCCTTACCCTGGCCTTGTACTGGGGCACGGACAGCACAACTCTTCTTT

d_call: .
j_call: TRDJ3
v_call: TRDV2
clone_size: few
cdr3_aa: CACDSTGSSWDTRQMFF
cdr3_nt: TGTGCCTGTGACAGTACTGGCAGCTCCTGGGACACCCGACAGATGTTTTTC

d_call: TRDD3
j_call: TRDJ3
v_call: TRDV2
clone_size: few
cdr3_aa: CACDTVGDIRDTRQMFF
cdr3_nt: TGTGCCTGTGACACCGTAGGGGATATACGGGACACCCGACAGATGTTTTTC

d_call: .
j_call: TRDJ1
v_call: TRDV1
clone_size: .
cdr3_aa: CALGELAPSKRQGGFTDKLIF
cdr3_nt: TGTGCTCTTGGGGAACTAGCCCCTTCTAAACGTCAAGGTGGCTTCACCGATAAACTCATCTTT

d_call: .
j_call: TRDJ1
v_call: TRDV1
clone_size: large
cdr3_aa: CALGELSTSWGVPTTDKLIF
cdr3_nt: TGTGCTCTTGGGGAACTGTCAACCTCGTGGGGGGTACCGACCACCGATAAACTCATCTTT

d_call: .
j_call: TRDJ1
v_call: TRDV3
clone_size: few
cdr3_aa: CAFRGRAFPFKLIF
cdr3_nt: TGTGCCTTTCGGGGCCGGGCCTTCCCCTTTAAACTCATCTTT

d_call: TRDD2
j_call: TRDJ1
v_call: TRDV1
clone_size: .
cdr3_aa: CALGEAPFLRYLVLPPVPLIF
cdr3_nt: TGTGCTCTTGGGGAAGCCCCCTTCCTACGCTACCTCGTCCTACCCCCCGTGCCACTCATCTTT

d_call: TRDD3
j_call: TRDJ2
v_call: TRDV1
clone_size: few
cdr3_aa: CALGELGGYHSLTAQLFF
cdr3_nt: TGTGCTCTTGGGGAACTAGGGGGATACCATTCTTTGACAGCACAACTCTTCTTT

d_call: TRDD3
j_call: TRDJ1
v_call: TRDV1
clone_size: .
cdr3_aa: CALGETWGILYTDKLIF
cdr3_nt: TGTGCTCTTGGCGAAACCTGGGGGATACTTTACACCGATAAACTCATCTTT

d_call: TRDD3
j_call: TRDJ1
v_call: TRDV1
clone_size: few
cdr3_aa: CALGETSKIPRSYWGIRLEYTDKLIF
cdr3_nt: TGTGCTCTTGGGGAAACATCAAAGATCCCGCGTTCCTACTGGGGGATACGCCTGGAATACACCGATAAACTCATCTTT

d_call: TRDD3
j_call: TRDJ1
v_call: TRDV2
clone_size: .
cdr3_aa: CACYTLLGGPTAQLIF
cdr3_nt: TGTGCCTGTTACACCCTACTGGGGGGACCGACAGCACAACTCATCTTT

d_call: TRDD3
j_call: TRDJ1
v_call: TRDV1
clone_size: few
cdr3_aa: CALGLLLHWGVTKLIF
cdr3_nt: TGTGCTCTCGGCCTTCTCCTGCACTGGGGGGTGACAAAACTCATCTTT

d_call: TRDD3
j_call: TRDJ2
v_call: TRDV2
clone_size: few
cdr3_aa: CACDTLGDTLTAQLFF
cdr3_nt: TGTGCCTGTGACACTTTGGGGGATACTTTGACAGCACAACTCTTCTTT

d_call: TRDD3
j_call: TRDJ3
v_call: TRDV2
clone_size: .
cdr3_aa: CACDTAHGGPSSWDTRQMFF
cdr3_nt: TGTGCCTGTGACACCGCACATGGGGGACCCAGCTCCTGGGACACCCGACAGATGTTTTTC

d_call: TRDD3
j_call: TRDJ1
v_call: TRDV1
clone_size: few
cdr3_aa: CALGPLGKGFSNWGILGTDKLIF
cdr3_nt: TGTGCTCTTGGGCCCTTGGGGAAGGGTTTCTCCAACTGGGGGATACTAGGAACCGATAAACTCATCTTT

d_call: .
j_call: TRDJ2
v_call: TRDV3
clone_size: large
cdr3_aa: CAFHPTFPSWGTTAQLFF
cdr3_nt: TGTGCCTTTCACCCAACGTTCCCCAGCTGGGGAACAACAGCACAACTCTTCTTT

d_call: TRDD3
j_call: TRDJ3
v_call: TRDV2
clone_size: .
cdr3_aa: CACDNRYWGIRLSSWDTRQMFF
cdr3_nt: TGTGCCTGTGACAACCGGTACTGGGGGATACGCCTTAGCTCCTGGGACACCCGACAGATGTTTTTC

d_call: .
j_call: TRDJ2
v_call: TRDV1
clone_size: large
cdr3_aa: CALGEGFFASHTLTAQLFF
cdr3_nt: TGTGCTCTTGGGGAAGGTTTCTTCGCCTCCCATACCTTGACAGCACAACTCTTCTTT